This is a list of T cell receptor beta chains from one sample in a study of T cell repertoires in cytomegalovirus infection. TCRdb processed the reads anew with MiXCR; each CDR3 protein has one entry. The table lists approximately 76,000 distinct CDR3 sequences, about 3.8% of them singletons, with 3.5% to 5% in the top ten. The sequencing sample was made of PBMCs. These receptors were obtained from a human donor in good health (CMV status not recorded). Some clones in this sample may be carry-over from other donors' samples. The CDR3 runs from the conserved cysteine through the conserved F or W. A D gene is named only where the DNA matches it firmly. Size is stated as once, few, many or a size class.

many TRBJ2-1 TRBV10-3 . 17 TGTGCCATCAGTGAATCTCCGGGGACCCACTCCTACAATGAGCAGTTCTTC CAISESPGTHSYNEQFF
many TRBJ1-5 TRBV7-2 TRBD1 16 TGTGCCAGCAGCCCCCGGACAGGAGTTAGCAATCAGCCCCAGCATTTT CASSPRTGVSNQPQHF
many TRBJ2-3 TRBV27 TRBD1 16 TGTGCCAGCAGTTTCCCCAGACAGGGAGGCACAGATACGCAGTATTTT CASSFPRQGGTDTQYF
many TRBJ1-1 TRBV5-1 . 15 TGCGCCAGCAGCAAGGATGGGGCCCCGAACACTGAAGCTTTCTTT CASSKDGAPNTEAFF
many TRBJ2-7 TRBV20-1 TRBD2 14 TGCAGTGCCACTCGTAGCGGGGCCTCCTACGAGCAGTACTTC CSATRSGASYEQYF
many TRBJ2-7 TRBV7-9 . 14 TGTGCCAGCAGCTCCCCCGGGGATGTCTACGAGCAGTACTTC CASSSPGDVYEQYF
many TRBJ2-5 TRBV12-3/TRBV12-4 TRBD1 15 TGTGCCAGCAGACCGCGGACAGGACCCTCAGAGACCCAGTACTTC CASRPRTGPSETQYF
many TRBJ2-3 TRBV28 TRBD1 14 TGTGCCAGCAGGAGACAGGGTAGCACAGATACGCAGTATTTT CASRRQGSTDTQYF
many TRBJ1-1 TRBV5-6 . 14 TGTGCCAGCAGCTCAGGGGTCGGGGACACTGAAGCTTTCTTT CASSSGVGDTEAFF
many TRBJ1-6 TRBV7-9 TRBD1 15 TGTGCCAGCAGCCCGGGGGACAGAGGAAGGTCACCCCTCCACTTT CASSPGDRGRSPLHF
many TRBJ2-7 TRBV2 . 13 TGTGCCAGCAGTGTGGCCCTCCGGGGCGAGCAGTACTTC CASSVALRGEQYF